The 11 T cell receptor beta chains reported below all come from one sample, sequenced in a study of blood T cell repertoires in COVID-19. Assay used: immunoSEQ multiplex PCR; TCRdb lists only in-frame clones, some missing. The sample has about 260,000 clones, roughly 88% seen once. The source material was peripheral blood. The receptors here all came from a human donor in a cohort sampled during active COVID-19.

There are a few counts of this clone. This sequence joins TRBV10-3 and TRBJ2-7, with TRBD2 identical over 8 bases. The J segment lost 3 bases and the V segment lost 3 bases, leaving 10 bases of the junction unmatched. The germline CDR1 and CDR2 sequences are ENHRY and SYGVKD. The CDR3 runs 16 residues. The CDR3 DNA is TGTGCCATCAGTGATGCCTCTAGCGGGCTACTCTACGAGCAGTACTTC. Encoded protein: CAISDASSGLLYEQYF.

The J gene is TRBJ2-1, the V gene TRBV27; 8 positions agree with TRBD2. V gave up 6 bases and J gave up 4 bases; unmatched junction bases: 5. The CDR3 spans 14 residues. The V gene's germline CDR1 is MNHEY and CDR2 SMNVEV (reference sequence). CDR3 region: CASSLRGAYNEQFF. The CDR3 bases are TGTGCCAGCAGCTTGCGGGGGGCGTACAATGAGCAGTTCTTC.

V gene TRBV30 combines with J gene TRBJ2-7; the match to TRBD2 covers 7 bases. Trimming took 3 bases from V and 0 from J; bases not matched to a gene: 5. CDR1 and CDR2 (germline): GTSNPN, SVGIG (reference sequence). The CDR3 runs to 14 residues. The DNA of the CDR3 is TGTGCCTGGAGCCACGGGGGGAACTCCTACGAGCAGTACTTC. Translating it yields CAWSHGGNSYEQYF.

The rearrangement uses TRBV7-2 and TRBJ1-1, with D unclear. V lost 0 bases and J lost 8, with 10 bases in between. This CDR3 has 13 amino acids. Germline assignment: CDR1 SGHTA and CDR2 FQGNSA. The CDR3 DNA reads TGTGCCAGCAGCTTAGCGCGAGGTCAGGAAGCTTTCTTT. It encodes CASSLARGQEAFF.

The rearrangement links TRBV19 to TRBJ1-2; weak D call: TRBD1 (6 bases). CDR3 length equals 14 residues. Trimming shortened V by 6 bases and J by 0 bases, and 11 bases separated the two germline ends. From germline, CDR1 is LNHDA and CDR2 SQIVND (reference sequence). DNA of the CDR3: TGTGCCAGTAGAAGGACAGCGACTAACTATGGCTACACCTTC. Encoded protein: CASRRTATNYGYTF.

For the CDR3, the DNA is TGTGCCAGCAGCCAAGAGAACGTCAGGACAGATACGCAGTATTTT. Translation gives CASSQENVRTDTQYF. The V and J genes are TRBV3-1 (or the pseudogene TRBV3-2) and TRBJ2-3; D remains ambiguous. Deletions cut 0 bases from V and 3 bases from J, with 10 bases between. In germline, CDR1 is LGHDT, CDR2 YNNKEL (reference sequence). This CDR3 has 15 residues.

As DNA, the CDR3 is TGCGCCAGCAGCCCGGGACTAGCGGGGATCAATGAGCAGTTCTTC. Translating it yields CASSPGLAGINEQFF. The chain employs TRBV5-1 and TRBJ2-1, with 13 nucleotides matching TRBD2. CDR3 length: 15 residues. The V gene's germline CDR1 is SGHRS and CDR2 YFSETQ. V was clipped by 4 bases and J by 6 bases; unmatched bases: 4.

V gene TRBV7-2 combines with J gene TRBJ2-3; 10 nucleotides align to TRBD2. The junction had 7 bases not matched to a gene; V was cut back by 0 bases and J by 4 bases. This CDR3 has 17 amino acids. Germline lookup yields CDR1 SGHTA and CDR2 FQGNSA. For the CDR3, the DNA is TGTGCCAGCAGCTTAGCGGGGAGCGGGAGGGGCTCAGATACGCAGTATTTT. This translates into CASSLAGSGRGSDTQYF. The whole variable domain, remainder taken from reference TRBV7-2 and TRBJ2-3, is GAGVSQSPSNKVTEKGKDVELRCDPISGHTALYWYRQSLGQGLEFLIYFQGNSAPDKSGLPSDRFSAERTGGSVSTLTIQRTQQEDSAVYLCASSLAGSGRGSDTQYFGPGTRLTVL.

The chain uses TRBV6-5 and TRBJ1-2; D gene uncertain. V dropped 2 bases and J dropped 2 bases, with 9 bases sitting between them. Looked up from germline, CDR1 is MNHEY and CDR2 is SVGAGI. The CDR3 runs 14 residues. CDR3 DNA sequence: TGTGCCAGCAGTTACCTGGGCTCGAACTATGGCTACACCTTC. This gives the protein CASSYLGSNYGYTF.

The chain links TRBV25-1 to TRBJ2-7, with a weak D call TRBD2 (5 bases). This CDR3 comprises 16 residues. V was cut by 3 bases and J by 4 bases, with 19 bases left in between. Germline CDR1 is MGHDK and CDR2 is SYGVNS. The CDR3 DNA reads as TGTGCCAGCAGTGATGAGAGGGCGGCCGGGCGTTACGAGCAGTACTTC. Translating it yields CASSDERAAGRYEQYF.

About this clone: Germline is not matched at one junction end, which may reflect a read error. The chain joins TRBV20-1 to TRBJ2-3; 8 positions agree with TRBD2. Germline CDR1 DFQATT, CDR2 SNEGSKA (reference sequence). This CDR3 has 8 residues. The CDR3 DNA reads TGCAGTGCCCCCGGGGGGGATTTT. Translating it yields CSAPGGDF.